This T cell receptor beta chain was captured in a study of blood T cell repertoires in COVID-19. Study background: Both acute and convalescent COVID-19 samples were obtained from the United States, Italy and Spain. Sample material is recorded as cDNA or gDNA derived from T cells, B-cell-depleted T cells, or PBMCs.

How the authors handled the data: Nucleated cell counts were estimated from reference gene primer amplification. The table came from immunoSEQ multiplex PCR; TCRdb's copy has only in-frame clones and leaves some out. Clone size and V and J calls were adopted from that table, with D and trimming inferred from the DNA. The repertoire has under 250,000 clones, around 82% of them found once; the top ten carry about 2.3%. J lost 10 bases, V lost 11 bases, and 7 bases had no gene match. This CDR3 spans 12 amino acids. CDR1 and CDR2 (germline): MNHEY, SVGAGI. The sequence came from a woman aged 35 to 49 with active or convalescent COVID-19. Sequencing input: peripheral blood. The chain employs TRBV6-5 and TRBJ1-6; 8 bases line up with TRBD1. CDR3 bases: TGTGCCGGTAACAGGGGGAGCTCACCCCTCCACTTT. It codes for CAGNRGSSPLHF.